One T cell receptor (beta chain) is described in this entry. Its antigen is as yet unknown. This record comes from a study of T cell responses to AZD1222 COVID-19 vaccine. V was shortened by 3 bases and J by 6 bases, with 9 bases between the two germline ends. The CDR3 covers 13 residues. The V gene's germline CDR1 is SGDLS and CDR2 YYNGEE. Study-wide results and caveats: Unmutated variant regions are reportedly the target of nearly half of TCRs that are spike-specific. Spike-wide coverage was observed for vaccine-associated CD4 TCRs, with dominant responses at 160-218 and 743-854.

Repertoires were generated with immunoSEQ multiplex PCR, while TCRdb's copy carries only in-frame clones and drops some. Here the sample spans 90,000 to 120,000 clones, around 84% being singletons. This specimen consisted of peripheral blood, obtained on day 0 of AZD1222 vaccination. The TCR sequence derives from an adult in good health. This chain links TRBV9 with TRBJ2-2; D might be TRBD1 (5 bases). The CDR3 protein is CASSARTPGELFF. For the CDR3, the DNA is TGTGCCAGCAGCGCCCGGACACCCGGGGAGCTGTTTTTT.